Presented here are 22 T cell receptor beta chains from one specimen sequenced in a study of shared clonotypes between healthy human individuals. Generated by immunoSEQ multiplex PCR, the TCRdb table keeps only in-frame clones and is missing some. The sample includes 1.4 million or so clones, approximately 98.5% of them seen just once. The sequenced sample was naive CD4+ T cells sorted from blood. Subset noted: CD45RA+ positively selected. The receptors originated from a man aged 25 to 40 in good health.

The rearrangement links TRBV6-6 to TRBJ2-7; 8 nucleotides agree with TRBD2. The CDR3 sequence is 14 residues long. The germline V gene encodes CDR1 MNHNY and CDR2 SVGAGI (reference sequence). With V trimmed by 6 bases and J by 4 bases, 8 bases remained unmatched. The CDR3 DNA reads TGTGCCAGCAGAACGGGAGCGGGAGAGTACGAGCAGTACTTC. Encoded protein: CASRTGAGEYEQYF.

This chain joins TRBV5-6 and TRBJ2-1; 8 nucleotides agree with TRBD1. This CDR3 contains 16 residues. In germline, CDR1 is SGHDT, CDR2 YYEEEE. V lost 1 base, J lost 5 bases, and 8 bases stayed unmatched. CDR3: CASSLFGQGWDNEQFF. The CDR3 nucleotides read TGTGCCAGCAGCTTGTTTGGACAGGGATGGGACAATGAGCAGTTCTTC.

This sequence joins TRBV9 and TRBJ2-5, with D perhaps matching TRBD1 (6 bases). V was clipped by 4 bases and J by 3 bases, with 16 bases between them. From germline, CDR1 is SGDLS and CDR2 YYNGEE. The CDR3 consists of 15 residues. CDR3 sequence: CASSPLWDTKETQYF. The CDR3 nucleotides are TGTGCCAGCAGCCCTTTATGGGACACTAAAGAGACCCAGTACTTC.

The chain combines TRBV27 with TRBJ2-1; 9 bases are shared with TRBD2. The germline CDR1 and CDR2 sequences are MNHEY and SMNVEV (reference sequence). The CDR3 is 15 amino acids. Trimming at V came to 5 bases and at J to 5 bases, leaving 7 bases not matched to a gene. This chain's CDR3 is CASSPLRGRDNEQFF. In nucleotides, the CDR3 is TGTGCCAGCAGTCCTCTCCGCGGGAGGGACAATGAGCAGTTCTTC.

The CDR3 nucleotides read TGCGCCAGCAGTGGGAGTACCTACGAGCAGTACTTC. It encodes CASSGSTYEQYF. This rearrangement joins TRBV5-1 to TRBJ2-7, with TRBD2 as a possible D gene (5 bases). V was trimmed by 5 bases and J by 2 bases, leaving 8 bases between them. This CDR3 region has 12 residues. Germline CDR1 reads SGHRS; CDR2 reads YFSETQ. Looking up the rest from reference TRBV5-1 and TRBJ2-7 gives the full variable domain: KAGVTQTPRYLIKTRGQQVTLSCSPISGHRSVSWYQQTPGQGLQFLFEYFSETQRNKGNFPGRFSGRQFSNSRSEMNVSTLELGDSALYLCASSGSTYEQYFGPGTRLTVT.

V usage is TRBV7-2 and J usage is TRBJ2-7; 7 bases align to TRBD1. Germline assignment: CDR1 SGHTA and CDR2 FQGNSA. The junction had 4 bases not matched to a gene; V was cut back by 0 bases and J by 2 bases. CDR3 size: 15 residues. The CDR3 nucleotides read TGTGCCAGCAGCTTAGCGGTAGGGGGCACCTACGAGCAGTACTTC. Encoded protein: CASSLAVGGTYEQYF. Variable domain in full (rest from reference TRBV7-2 and TRBJ2-7): GAGVSQSPSNKVTEKGKDVELRCDPISGHTALYWYRQSLGQGLEFLIYFQGNSAPDKSGLPSDRFSAERTGGSVSTLTIQRTQQEDSAVYLCASSLAVGGTYEQYFGPGTRLTVT.

The gene calls are TRBV28 and TRBJ2-7; 11 nucleotides match TRBD2. Germline lookup yields CDR1 MDHEN and CDR2 SYDVKM. The CDR3 contains 15 residues. The V and J ends lost 2 bases and 4 bases, in that order; junction bases with no gene match: 4. In DNA form, the CDR3 reads TGTGCCAGCAGTTTAGCTTCTAGCGGGAGGTACGAGCAGTACTTC. This encodes CASSLASSGRYEQYF.

The V gene is TRBV20-1, the J gene TRBJ2-1; D is unresolved. CDR3 length: 8 residues. V lost 4 bases, J lost 11 bases, and 3 bases lay in between. Germline V lookup: CDR1 DFQATT, CDR2 SNEGSKA (reference sequence). The DNA of the CDR3 is TGCAGTGCTACCAAGCAGTTCTTC. It codes for CSATKQFF.

The V call is TRBV18, the J call TRBJ2-3, with unresolved D. Trimming stripped 4 bases from V and 2 bases from J, with 4 bases between. The CDR3 covers 12 residues. CDR1 is KGHSH, CDR2 LQKENI, per germline. The CDR3 nucleotides are TGTGCCAGCTCACAGGCCACAGATACGCAGTATTTT. It encodes CASSQATDTQYF.

The J gene is TRBJ2-1, the V gene TRBV11-2, with D uncertain. Germline V gene lookup returns CDR1 SGHAT and CDR2 FQNNGV. This CDR3 contains 12 residues. V dropped 8 bases and J dropped 13 bases, with 18 bases sitting between them. This CDR3 reads CASCIDCVYQFF. In nucleotides, the CDR3 is TGTGCCAGCTGCATAGACTGCGTGTATCAGTTCTTC. The full variable domain, in which reference TRBV11-2 and TRBJ2-1 provide the parts outside the CDR3, is EAGVAQSPRYKIIEKRQSVAFWCNPISGHATLYWYQQILGQGPKLLIQFQNNGVVDDSQLPKDRFSAERLKGVDSTLKIQPAKLEDSAVYLCASCIDCVYQFFGPGTRLTVL.

This chain uses TRBV7-9 with TRBJ1-4; D gene unclear. Germline CDR1 SEHNR, CDR2 FQNEAQ (reference sequence). V lost 1 base and J 6 bases, leaving 12 bases between the germline ends. This CDR3 has 15 residues. The CDR3 nucleotides read TGTGCCAGCAGCTTAGGGACTTTGCAGGATGAAAAACTGTTTTTT. Protein product: CASSLGTLQDEKLFF.

The chain has TRBV7-3 and TRBJ2-1; D may be TRBD1 (5 bases). Trimming left V 1 base short and J 5 bases short, with 6 bases between. Germline CDR1 SGHTA, CDR2 FQGTGA. There are 13 residues in the CDR3. CDR3 region: CASSLRTNNEQFF. CDR3 sequence (DNA): TGTGCCAGCAGCTTAAGGACAAACAATGAGCAGTTCTTC.

The chain is built from TRBV14 and TRBJ1-1, with 9 bases fitting TRBD1. CDR1 and CDR2 from the germline V gene are SGHDN and FVKESK. This CDR3 contains 12 residues. Trimming cost V 5 bases and J 10 bases; bases outside gene matches: 5. The CDR3 bases are TGTGCCAGCAGCTTCACAGGGGGCCGAGCTTTCTTT. Protein product: CASSFTGGRAFF.

CDR3 nucleotides: TGTGCCAGCAACCTAGCGGGAGTGACAGATACGCAGTATTTT. This sequence encodes CASNLAGVTDTQYF. The chain couples TRBV2 to TRBJ2-3, with 10 positions matching TRBD2. J lost 3 bases, V lost 7 bases, and 4 bases had no gene match. Germline loops: CDR1 SNHLY, CDR2 FYNNEI. The CDR3 sequence is 14 residues long. Combining the CDR3 with reference TRBV2 and TRBJ2-3 gives the whole variable domain EPEVTQTPSHQVTQMGQEVILRCVPISNHLYFYWYRQILGQKVEFLVSFYNNEISEKSEIFDDQFSVERPDGSNFTLKIRSTKLEDSAMYFCASNLAGVTDTQYFGPGTRLTVL.

The chain has TRBV2 and TRBJ2-5, with D possibly TRBD1 on 6 matching bases. V dropped 8 bases and J dropped 2 bases, with 12 bases sitting between them. Germline CDR1 is SNHLY and CDR2 is FYNNEI. This CDR3 region has 13 residues. DNA of the CDR3: TGTGCCAGCGGAGGAGGACAGCAAGAGACCCAGTACTTC. This gives the protein CASGGGQQETQYF.

The CDR3: CASSVGGGLYEQYF. The CDR3 nucleotides are TGTGCCAGCAGCGTAGGCGGGGGACTTTACGAGCAGTACTTC. V is TRBV9 and J is TRBJ2-7, with 7 positions matching TRBD2. The ends lost 0 bases at V and 4 bases at J; junction bases unmatched: 4. The CDR3 covers 14 residues. The germline V gene has CDR1 SGDLS and CDR2 YYNGEE.

V and J are TRBV2 and TRBJ2-3; no reliable D call. Germline CDR1 SNHLY, CDR2 FYNNEI. Between the trimmed V and J ends, which lost 5 bases and 5 bases, there was a span of 17 bases. This CDR3 region has 15 residues. CDR3 DNA: TGTGCCAGCAGTTATGCGTCCCTGGTTGGAGATACGCAGTATTTT. This sequence encodes CASSYASLVGDTQYF.

The J gene is TRBJ1-2, the V gene TRBV28; D is unresolved. The CDR3 runs to 13 residues. The germline V and J ends were trimmed by 6 bases and 4 bases, with 12 bases remaining between them. CDR1 is MDHEN, CDR2 SYDVKM, per germline. This chain's CDR3 is CASSQRPSYGYTF. The CDR3, as DNA: TGTGCCAGCAGCCAGAGGCCGTCCTATGGCTACACCTTC.

The CDR3 sequence is CASSRGGNSYEQYF. The CDR3 bases are TGTGCCAGTAGTCGGGGGGGGAACTCCTACGAGCAGTACTTC. The rearrangement uses TRBV19 and TRBJ2-7, with 8 bases lining up with TRBD2. The V and J ends lost 5 bases and 0 bases, in that order; junction bases with no gene match: 3. There are 14 residues in the CDR3. Germline values: CDR1 LNHDA, CDR2 SQIVND (reference sequence).

A single count supports this clone. V and J are TRBV5-6 and TRBJ1-2; TRBD1 matches at 7 bases. The CDR3 is 15 amino acids. V was pared by 0 bases and J by 5 bases, with 7 bases of the junction left unmatched. Germline V gene lookup returns CDR1 SGHDT and CDR2 YYEEEE. The CDR3, as DNA: TGTGCCAGCAGCTTGGGGGACAGATCTTCGTATGGCTACACCTTC. This sequence encodes CASSLGDRSSYGYTF.

This chain links TRBV10-3 with TRBJ2-7, with a tentative D call TRBD1 (7 bases). The CDR3 is made up of 13 amino acids. The V end was cut by 10 bases, the J end by 1 base, with 14 bases between. Germline-derived CDR1 and CDR2 are ENHRY and SYGVKD. The CDR3 protein is CATKGGQSYEQYF. The CDR3 DNA reads TGTGCCACCAAGGGGGGACAGTCCTACGAGCAGTACTTC.

J is TRBJ1-5 and V is TRBV2; TRBD1 is a possible D gene (6 bases). This CDR3 contains 17 residues. V lost 1 base, J lost 0 bases, and 13 bases lay in between. Germline-derived CDR1 and CDR2 are SNHLY and FYNNEI. CDR3 DNA sequence: TGTGCCAGCAGTGAAGGACAGGCGGGCCATAGCAATCAGCCCCAGCATTTT. Amino acid sequence: CASSEGQAGHSNQPQHF. The variable domain in full, completed from reference TRBV2 and TRBJ1-5, reads EPEVTQTPSHQVTQMGQEVILRCVPISNHLYFYWYRQILGQKVEFLVSFYNNEISEKSEIFDDQFSVERPDGSNFTLKIRSTKLEDSAMYFCASSEGQAGHSNQPQHFGDGTRLSIL.